One and the same sample provided the 27 T cell receptor beta chains below, sequenced in a study of blood T cell repertoires in COVID-19 (TCRdb year 2020). The protocol used for the library was the immunoSEQ multiplex PCR assay. Held by TCRdb, this immuneACCESS table contains in-frame sequences only and omits some clones. Under half of the omission traces to an unresolved V gene where checked; the cause of the rest is unknown. This sample gives 90,000 to 100,000 clones in total; roughly 80% of them show up just once. Of the sample, 17% is held by the ten largest clones. The sample was peripheral blood. All receptors come from a woman aged 55-70 years with acute or convalescent COVID-19.

This rearrangement joins TRBV7-2 to TRBJ2-5, with 12 bases lining up with TRBD2. The germline V gene encodes CDR1 SGHTA and CDR2 FQGNSA. There are 16 residues in the CDR3. V lost 4 bases to trimming and J lost 7 bases; unmatched junction nucleotides: 10. CDR3 sequence (DNA): TGTGCCAGCAGCTCATCCGGGACTAGCGGGTCGGGGACCCAGTACTTC. The encoded protein is CASSSSGTSGSGTQYF.

The chain recombines TRBV30 with TRBJ1-6; weak D call: TRBD1 (5 bases). CDR3 length: 15 residues. Per the germline V gene, CDR1 is GTSNPN and CDR2 is SVGIG (reference sequence). V was pared by 0 bases and J by 10 bases, with 16 bases between. CDR3 residues: CAWSVPQGLGSPLHF. DNA of the CDR3: TGTGCCTGGAGTGTACCCCAGGGCTTGGGATCACCCCTCCACTTT.

This clone was recorded a few times. The V and J genes are TRBV27 and TRBJ1-4, with a tentative D call TRBD1 (6 bases). CDR1 is MNHEY and CDR2 is SMNVEV in the germline V gene (reference sequence). CDR3 length: 15 amino acids. V lost 4 bases and J 4 bases, leaving 13 bases between the germline ends. This CDR3 reads CASSYGQSYNEKLFF. DNA of the CDR3: TGTGCCAGCAGTTACGGACAGAGCTATAATGAAAAACTGTTTTTT.

The J gene is TRBJ1-2, the V gene TRBV12-3 or TRBV12-4; TRBD1 matches at 7 bases. The CDR3 runs 13 residues. After removal of 5 bases from V and 4 bases from J, the junction contained 4 bases not matched to a gene. CDR3 protein: CASSPRDSYGYTF. CDR3 DNA: TGTGCCAGCAGTCCCCGGGACAGCTATGGCTACACCTTC.

CDR3 sequence: CASRQAGDTEAFF. The DNA for the CDR3 is TGTGCCAGCAGGCAAGCGGGGGACACTGAAGCTTTCTTT. This rearrangement joins TRBV11-2 to TRBJ1-1; possible D gene TRBD1, 5 bases. Looked up from germline, CDR1 is SGHAT and CDR2 is FQNNGV. V lost 6 bases and J lost 3, with 11 bases in between. This CDR3 contains 13 residues.

The V gene is TRBV7-2, the J gene TRBJ1-6; possibly TRBD1 for D (6 bases). CDR1 is SGHTA and CDR2 is FQGNSA in the germline V gene. Between the trimmed V and J ends, which lost 5 bases and 12 bases, there was a span of 20 bases. The CDR3 runs 15 residues. The CDR3 reads CASSPGWGLDVPLHF. DNA for the CDR3: TGTGCCAGCAGCCCCGGTTGGGGGCTCGACGTACCCCTCCACTTT.

The V and J genes are TRBV7-6 and TRBJ1-5, with a tentative D call TRBD1 (6 bases). Germline lookup yields CDR1 SGHVS and CDR2 FNYEAQ. V lost 5 bases, J lost 7 bases, and 18 bases lay in between. CDR3 length: 15 residues. The CDR3, as DNA: TGTGCCAGCAGCCGTTTTGTCGACAGGACCCAGCCCCAGCATTTT. This sequence encodes CASSRFVDRTQPQHF.

The rearrangement links TRBV28 to TRBJ2-2, with D unclear. Germline V lookup: CDR1 MDHEN, CDR2 SYDVKM. The CDR3 is 14 residues long. V was clipped by 11 bases and J by 2 bases, with 15 bases between them. As DNA, the CDR3 is TGTGCCTACTCGGCGGATTACAACACCGGGGAGCTGTTTTTT. It encodes CAYSADYNTGELFF.

The genes are TRBV29-1 and TRBJ1-5, with a possible D match to TRBD1 (6 bases). V was shortened by 0 bases and J by 4 bases, with 7 bases between the two germline ends. Germline assignment: CDR1 SQVTM and CDR2 ANQGSEA. This CDR3 is 13 amino acids long. Written as DNA, the CDR3 is TGCAGCGTTGAAGAGGACAGAAATCAGCCCCAGCATTTT. Its protein is CSVEEDRNQPQHF.

This rearrangement joins TRBV5-4 to TRBJ1-2; TRBD1 matches 7 bases. The V segment lost 0 bases and the J segment 4 bases; nucleotides outside the gene matches: 6. The CDR3 runs 15 residues. Germline V lookup: CDR1 SGHNT, CDR2 YYREEE (reference sequence). Here the CDR3 reads CASSLAGGGLYGYTF. CDR3 DNA sequence: TGTGCCAGCAGCTTGGCCGGAGGGGGCCTCTATGGCTACACCTTC.

This clone appeared once. This rearrangement joins TRBV5-1 to TRBJ1-2, with 9 positions matching TRBD1. The CDR3 runs to 13 residues. After removal of 4 bases from V and 5 bases from J, the junction contained 3 bases not matched to a gene. Germline values: CDR1 SGHRS, CDR2 YFSETQ. CDR3 coding DNA: TGCGCCAGCAGCGCAGGGACAGGGTATGGCTACACCTTC. This translates into CASSAGTGYGYTF. Filled out from reference TRBV5-1 and TRBJ1-2, the complete variable domain reads KAGVTQTPRYLIKTRGQQVTLSCSPISGHRSVSWYQQTPGQGLQFLFEYFSETQRNKGNFPGRFSGRQFSNSRSEMNVSTLELGDSALYLCASSAGTGYGYTFGSGTRLTVV.

This clone was seen a few times. This sequence joins TRBV7-3 and TRBJ2-3; possible D gene TRBD2, 7 bases. Trimming removed 2 bases from V and 6 bases from J, with 12 bases in between. CDR3 size: 14 residues. Germline CDR1 and CDR2: SGHTA and FQGTGA. The CDR3: CASSLAGAGDTQYF. CDR3 DNA sequence: TGTGCCAGCAGCTTAGCGGGGGCCGGGGATACGCAGTATTTT.

This rearrangement joins TRBV1 to TRBJ2-3; the tabulated D call, TRBD1, remains unverified against the DNA. TRBV1 is noted as a pseudogene. The CDR3 is made up of 14 amino acids. CDR3 DNA sequence: TGCACCAGCAGCCATCAGGGGGCTACAGATACGCAGTATTTT. This encodes CTSSHQGATDTQYF.

The chain combines TRBV7-9 with TRBJ1-1; no reliable D call. Looked up from germline, CDR1 is SEHNR and CDR2 is FQNEAQ (reference sequence). V lost 5 bases and J lost 2, with 9 bases in between. CDR3 length: 13 amino acids. This chain's CDR3 is CASSPGLNTEAFF. CDR3 sequence (DNA): TGTGCCAGCAGCCCAGGACTCAACACTGAAGCTTTCTTT. The full variable domain, with the rest looked up from reference TRBV7-9 and TRBJ1-1, is DTGVSQNPRHKITKRGQNVTFRCDPISEHNRLYWYRQTLGQGPEFLTYFQNEAQLEKSRLLSDRFSAERPKGSFSTLEIQRTEQGDSAMYLCASSPGLNTEAFFGQGTRLTVV.

The chain combines TRBV2 with TRBJ1-1; TRBD1 might be the D (5 bases). Trimming removed 8 bases at V and 9 bases at J, with 19 bases between. The CDR3 covers 13 residues. CDR1 is SNHLY and CDR2 is FYNNEI in the germline V gene. CDR3 region: CASSDRWGLKAFF. As DNA, the CDR3 is TGTGCCAGCTCCGACCGGTGGGGCCTTAAAGCTTTCTTT.

The table lists this clone with a few counts. This chain uses TRBV28 with TRBJ1-3, with D possibly matching TRBD1 (5 bases). Deletions cut 7 bases from V and 4 bases from J, with 8 bases between. The CDR3 length is 12 residues. In germline, CDR1 is MDHEN, CDR2 SYDVKM. CDR3 residues: CASTQGGNTIYF. The DNA for the CDR3 is TGTGCCAGCACCCAGGGCGGAAACACCATATATTTT.

This clone occurred a few times. The chain recombines TRBV29-1 with TRBJ1-1; no clear D. V was cut by 6 bases and J by 0 bases, with 5 bases left in between. The CDR3 has 11 amino acids. CDR1 is SQVTM and CDR2 is ANQGSEA in the germline V gene. This CDR3 reads CSVQMNTEAFF. In DNA form, the CDR3 reads TGCAGCGTACAGATGAACACTGAAGCTTTCTTT.

The chain links TRBV7-3 to TRBJ2-2; the match to TRBD2 covers 10 bases. CDR1 and CDR2 (germline): SGHTA, FQGTGA. This CDR3 is 16 amino acids long. V shed 2 bases and J 3 bases; nucleotides not matched to a gene: 3. This CDR3 reads CASSLALAGDTGELFF. The CDR3 DNA follows: TGTGCCAGCAGCTTAGCTCTAGCGGGGGACACCGGGGAGCTGTTTTTT.

This clone occurred a few times. J is TRBJ1-5 and V is TRBV6-5; D remains unclear. The CDR3 is 13 residues long. The V and J ends lost 7 bases and 7 bases respectively, with 14 bases between them. Looked up from germline, CDR1 is MNHEY and CDR2 is SVGAGI. CDR3 nucleotide sequence: TGTGCCAGCATTCCAGACGGGAACCAGCCCCAGCATTTT. This gives the protein CASIPDGNQPQHF.

The chain is built from TRBV4-1 and TRBJ2-2; 9 bases fit TRBD2. With 1 base clipped from V and 2 bases from J, the junction kept 2 bases outside the gene matches. The V gene's germline CDR1 is MGHRA and CDR2 YSYEKL. The CDR3 has 16 amino acids. CDR3 nucleotide sequence: TGCGCCAGCAGCCAAGGACTAGCGGTAAACACCGGGGAGCTGTTTTTT. Protein sequence: CASSQGLAVNTGELFF.

The chain employs TRBV7-2 and TRBJ1-5; D ambiguous. V lost 2 bases to trimming and J lost 6 bases, with 8 bases between them. The CDR3 has 13 amino acids. Germline values: CDR1 SGHTA, CDR2 FQGNSA. The CDR3 sequence is CASSLWSFQPQHF. The CDR3 DNA follows: TGTGCCAGCAGCTTATGGAGCTTTCAGCCCCAGCATTTT.

The chain couples TRBV6-5 to TRBJ1-5; D uncertain. The V gene's germline CDR1 is MNHEY and CDR2 SVGAGI. This CDR3 comprises 12 residues. V lost 7 bases and J lost 3, with 7 bases in between. CDR3 protein: CASTHDNQPQHF. As DNA, the CDR3 is TGTGCCAGCACACACGACAATCAGCCCCAGCATTTT.

The chain carries TRBV5-1 and TRBJ2-7, with 13 bases that match TRBD2. The ends lost 6 bases at V and 0 bases at J; junction bases unmatched: 9. The germline CDR1 and CDR2 sequences are SGHRS and YFSETQ. There are 17 residues in the CDR3. The CDR3, as DNA: TGCGCCAGCACCCAGTCGGGACTAGCGGGGTTCTCCTACGAGCAGTACTTC. Translated: CASTQSGLAGFSYEQYF.

The chain recombines TRBV5-6 with TRBJ2-1; D is ambiguous. CDR3 length: 12 amino acids. The germline V gene has CDR1 SGHDT and CDR2 YYEEEE. V was cut by 2 bases and J by 9 bases, with 9 bases left in between. The CDR3 here is CASSFSVGEQFF. The DNA for the CDR3 is TGTGCCAGCAGCTTTAGTGTTGGTGAGCAGTTCTTC.

The rearrangement joins TRBV11-2 to TRBJ1-5; D is uncertain. CDR1 and CDR2 (germline): SGHAT, FQNNGV. CDR3 length: 15 amino acids. Trimming removed 3 bases from V and 1 base from J, with 10 bases in between. DNA of the CDR3: TGTGCCAGCAGCTTCGACCCGGGGAGCAATCAGCCCCAGCATTTT. It codes for CASSFDPGSNQPQHF.

The chain links TRBV30 to TRBJ1-1; D is unclear. CDR1 GTSNPN and CDR2 SVGIG come from the germline V gene (reference sequence). V lost 2 bases and J 5 bases, leaving 15 bases between the germline ends. The CDR3 consists of 14 residues. CDR3 sequence (DNA): TGTGCCTGGAGTACGAGGGCCCTGATGACTGAAGCTTTCTTT. It specifies CAWSTRALMTEAFF.

The chain joins TRBV4-1 to TRBJ2-7, with D perhaps TRBD1 (6 bases). The CDR3 sequence is 12 residues long. V was cut by 3 bases and J by 12 bases, with 15 bases left in between. Germline V gives CDR1 MGHRA, CDR2 YSYEKL. Here the CDR3 DNA reads TGCGCCAGCAGCCAGGCCGGGACACGGCTGTACTTC. It specifies CASSQAGTRLYF.